This T cell receptor beta chain was recovered during a study of blood T cell repertoires in COVID-19 (dated by TCRdb to 2020 to 2022). With regard to the full study: The collaborator samples originated in the United States, Italy and Spain and spanned the acute and convalescent phases of COVID-19. The prospective study material was composed of cDNA or gDNA derived from T cells, B-cell-depleted T cells, or PBMCs. The dataset comprised deeply sampled blood TCRbeta repertoires from subjects exposed to, actively infected with, or recovered from COVID-19. The repertoires were released in a freely available public database intended as a resource for research on the immune response to SARS-CoV-2. Samples came from the ongoing ImmuneRACE study (first 160 participants) plus 1,254 subjects from 6 global collaborators. Sample metadata almost always included a de-identified subject ID, COVID-19 status, age in years and sex. Where available, HLA class I and class II types were obtained from metadata supplied by the sample provider rather than from assay-based typing. Study-level results and caveats: How much clinical and demographic metadata was included differed by source and by participant, and the metadata was provided uncurated.

V and J lose 5 bases and 9 bases, and a span of 17 bases separates them. Per the germline V gene, SGHVS is the CDR1 and FQNEAQ is the CDR2. The CDR3 covers 15 residues, taking in both the cysteine and the phenylalanine. Solely the CDR3 DNA is kept, with 45 bases framed from the first base. As regards this clone: Its antigen has not been determined. Base qualities are not recorded, but no much larger clone differs from it by a single base.

TCRbeta CDR3 regions were amplified from genomic DNA using the immunoSEQ Assay, a bias-controlled multiplex PCR. In the paper's pipeline: Nucleated cell counts per sample were estimated from amplification of reference gene primers within the assay. Sequence reads were collapsed and filtered to measure the absolute abundance of every unique TCRbeta CDR3 rearrangement. For each sample, productive Simpson clonality was calculated as the square root of Simpson's diversity index over productive rearrangements. In its TCRdb copy, this immuneACCESS table keeps in-frame sequences only and misses some clones. Where compared with another copy, unresolved V genes explain less than half of these, and the others have no known cause. V and J calls and clone size are given by that table; D and trimming were obtained from the DNA. The sample contains approximately 50,000 clones, 90% of them found a single time. Jointly, the top ten make up 3.5% to 4% of the sample.

The collaborating institutions used their own protocols to collect whole blood in K2EDTA tubes. Collaborator samples were shipped for TCRbeta analysis as frozen whole blood, isolated PBMCs, or DNA extracted from either sample type. The sequence is built from TRBV7-8 and TRBJ1-6, with no confident D gene call. Sequencing was carried out using peripheral blood. This receptor was obtained from a human donor in a cohort sampled during active COVID-19. The DNA is TGTGCCAGCAGCCCCGCCGCTGGGGAGGGTTCACCCCTCCACTTT. Its translation is CASSPAAGEGSPLHF.